This T cell receptor beta chain was observed in a study of cytomegalovirus exposure and HLA in healthy donors. Background on the study: Of fewer than 450 genotyped donors, 81% clustered with self-reported Caucasian donors.

The CDR3 is made up of 18 amino acids. Germline loops: CDR1 MGHRA, CDR2 YSYEKL. Germline trimming cut 4 bases from V and 5 bases from J; bases unmatched to any gene: 14. This PCR relied on a set of 60 Vbeta primers and 13 Jbeta primers. Some clones are missing from TCRdb's copy, which holds only in-frame ones; the method was immunoSEQ multiplex PCR. The sample has 100,000 to 150,000 clones, about four fifths seen once; the top ten hold around 3.6%. The sequence derives from a woman in her thirties or forties in good health and CMV-seronegative. The rearrangement uses TRBV4-1 and TRBJ2-1; 10 bases are a match to TRBD2. The sequenced sample was PBMCs. CDR3 in DNA: TGCGCCAGCAGCCGAGGGGGGCTAGCGGGAGTTGGGAACAATGAGCAGTTCTTC. Protein product: CASSRGGLAGVGNNEQFF.